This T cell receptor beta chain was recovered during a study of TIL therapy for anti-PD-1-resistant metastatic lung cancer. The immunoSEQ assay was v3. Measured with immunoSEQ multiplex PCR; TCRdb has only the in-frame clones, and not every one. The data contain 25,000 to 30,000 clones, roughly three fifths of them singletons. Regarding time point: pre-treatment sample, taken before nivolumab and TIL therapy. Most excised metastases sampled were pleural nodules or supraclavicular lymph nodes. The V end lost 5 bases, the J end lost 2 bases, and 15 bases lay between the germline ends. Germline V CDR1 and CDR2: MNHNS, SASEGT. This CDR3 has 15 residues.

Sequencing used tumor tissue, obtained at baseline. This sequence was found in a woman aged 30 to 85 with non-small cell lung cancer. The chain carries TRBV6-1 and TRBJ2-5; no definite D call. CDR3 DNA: TGTGCCAGCAGTTCCCTTTGGGGTCGGCAAGAGACCCAGTACTTC. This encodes CASSSLWGRQETQYF.